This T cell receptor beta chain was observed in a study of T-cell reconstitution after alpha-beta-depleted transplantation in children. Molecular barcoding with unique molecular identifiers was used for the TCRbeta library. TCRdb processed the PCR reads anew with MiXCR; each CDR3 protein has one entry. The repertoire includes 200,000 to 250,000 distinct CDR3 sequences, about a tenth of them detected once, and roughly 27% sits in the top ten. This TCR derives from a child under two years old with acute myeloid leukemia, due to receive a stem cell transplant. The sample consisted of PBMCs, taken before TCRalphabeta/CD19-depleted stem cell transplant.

The CDR3 loop reads CASSPQHRGNTEAFF. CDR3 nucleotides: TGTGCCAGCTCACCACAACACAGGGGGAACACTGAAGCTTTCTTT. The chain is built from TRBV18 and TRBJ1-1; the match to TRBD1 covers 7 bases. In germline, CDR1 is KGHSH, CDR2 LQKENI. Trimming cost V 1 base and J 1 base; bases outside gene matches: 3. This CDR3 is built from 15 residues.